This T cell receptor beta chain stems from a study of T cells in localized non-small cell lung cancer. The CDR3 consists of 17 residues. The V gene's germline CDR1 is SGHTA and CDR2 FQGNSA. Unmatched junction bases numbered 8, after V lost 1 base and J lost 7 bases. The assay was immunoSEQ multiplex PCR, and TCRdb's table has in-frame clones only and misses some. This sample has about 30,000 clones, with 90% to 95% found just once. Overall study findings and caveats: Uninvolved adjacent lung had higher T cell clonality than tumor and all other tissues. Detection in adjacent lung was observed for a median about 50 of the top 100 tumor clones.

On this clone itself: What it binds is not known.

The material was peripheral blood, obtained before any cancer treatment. The TCR originated in a woman aged 35 to 75 with stage I lung adenocarcinoma. The V gene is TRBV7-2, the J gene TRBJ2-7; TRBD2 aligns across 15 bases. The CDR3 is CASSLGGLAGGAGEQYF. CDR3 coding DNA: TGTGCCAGCAGCTTAGGGGGACTAGCGGGAGGAGCCGGGGAGCAGTACTTC.